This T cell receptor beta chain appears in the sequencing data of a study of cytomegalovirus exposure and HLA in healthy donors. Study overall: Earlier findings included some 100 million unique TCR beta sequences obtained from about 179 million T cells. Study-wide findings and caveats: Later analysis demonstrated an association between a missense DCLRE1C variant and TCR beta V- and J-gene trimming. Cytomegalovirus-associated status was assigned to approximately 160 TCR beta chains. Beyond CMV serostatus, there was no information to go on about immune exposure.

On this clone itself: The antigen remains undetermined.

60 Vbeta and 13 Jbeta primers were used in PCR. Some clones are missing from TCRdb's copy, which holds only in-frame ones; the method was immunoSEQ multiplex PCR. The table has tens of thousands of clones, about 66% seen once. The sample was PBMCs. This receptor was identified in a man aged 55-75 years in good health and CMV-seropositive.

CDR3 sequence (DNA): TGTGCCAGCAGCTGGTCGGGGGGGAAGTACTTC. Protein: CASSWSGGKYF. The chain carries TRBV7-2 and TRBJ2-5; 8 bases align to TRBD2. The V segment lost 4 bases and the J segment 12 bases; nucleotides outside the gene matches: 4. Germline V gene data show CDR1 as SGHTA and CDR2 as FQGNSA. This CDR3 comprises 11 residues.